The rows below give T cell receptor beta chains drawn from one sample of a study of cytomegalovirus exposure and HLA in healthy donors. The method was immunoSEQ multiplex PCR; TCRdb's version includes in-frame clones alone and lacks a portion of them. The table lists 300,000 or so clones, approximately 88% of them singletons, with roughly 0.88% in the top ten. The source material was PBMCs. These receptors all stem from a man between 25 and 39 years old in good health and CMV-seronegative. Both conserved end residues are trimmed from each CDR3. A D gene is named only where the DNA matches it firmly.

>TRBD2|TRBV19|TRBJ2-2
ASSIVASGGVNTGELF
>-|TRBV2|TRBJ1-1
ASSYPNGNTEAF
>-|TRBV6-6|TRBJ1-2
ASSYDGQGLDGYT
>TRBD1|TRBV5-6|TRBJ1-4
ASSWGQAATNEKLF
>-|TRBV5-1|TRBJ2-3
ASSLAWGGLTDTQY
>-|TRBV7-2|TRBJ1-6
ASSPQGFNSPLH
>-|TRBV19|TRBJ1-4
ASSMIGVATNEKLF
>TRBD1|TRBV27|TRBJ2-1
ASSLYGTGILSVNEQF
>-|TRBV6-6|TRBJ1-1
ASSSRTSEAF
>-|TRBV5-4|TRBJ2-3
ASSLGIGVEDTQY
>-|TRBV7-9|TRBJ1-1
ASSPFVGGTEAF
>-|TRBV20-1|TRBJ2-1
SAGTAQF
>-|TRBV11-2|TRBJ2-3
ASSPRLALTDTQY
>-|TRBV19|TRBJ1-2
ASSIALRGYT
>-|TRBV15|TRBJ1-4
ATSRDSVATNEKLF
>-|TRBV11-3|TRBJ2-2
ASSPQGFRELF
>TRBD1|TRBV7-2|TRBJ2-7
ASSSDRGSYEQY
>TRBD1|TRBV4-3|TRBJ2-7
ASSQDRGPFSYEQY
>TRBD1|TRBV29-1|TRBJ1-1
SVRTGGNTEAF
>TRBD1|TRBV6-6|TRBJ1-1
ASSYTGTVAF
>TRBD1|TRBV4-1|TRBJ2-7
ASKLGTGLVYEQY
>-|TRBV27|TRBJ1-2
ASSLSGRVGYT
>TRBD2|TRBV11-2|TRBJ2-5
ASRKLSGSGGPETQY
>-|TRBV2|TRBJ2-2
ASSSGGRELF
>TRBD1|TRBV5-1|TRBJ1-2
ASSDTGTGGRYGYT
>-|TRBV5-4|TRBJ1-2
ASSLITTNYGYT
>-|TRBV11-2|TRBJ1-2
ASSLDWAGVGLGGYT
>-|TRBV6-5|TRBJ1-4
ATRRKREDEKLF
>-|TRBV14|TRBJ2-1
ASSQVRSSYNEQF
>TRBD1|TRBV5-4|TRBJ2-7
ASSLAGTGLYEQY
>-|TRBV4-3|TRBJ1-2
ASSQGFGGYT
>-|TRBV27|TRBJ2-7
ASSLTGPWNYEQY
>TRBD1|TRBV18|TRBJ2-7
ASSFDRGSTD
>TRBD2|TRBV4-1|TRBJ2-1
ASSQNPGTRFHEQF
>-|TRBV6-1|TRBJ1-1
ASSEARRENTEAF
>TRBD1|TRBV2|TRBJ2-5
ASSPRGHTKETQY
>TRBD2|TRBV2|TRBJ2-1
ASSLTSGYNEQF
>-|TRBV6-5|TRBJ2-7
ASSYSRYYEQY
>TRBD2|TRBV5-1|TRBJ2-5
ASSLAPASGGAQETQY
>TRBD1|TRBV4-1|TRBJ1-4
ASSQGTGHEKLF
>-|TRBV10-3|TRBJ2-1
AISEPQPGNNEQF
>TRBD1|TRBV6-5|TRBJ1-2
ASRHRDRDGYT
>-|TRBV18|TRBJ2-7
ASSGGNSYEQY
>-|TRBV10-3|TRBJ2-5
AISDSPRGTQETQY
>-|TRBV7-6|TRBJ2-5
ASSLTPDKTQY
>TRBD1|TRBV5-6|TRBJ2-7
ASSPTDRGEQY
>TRBD2|TRBV7-9|TRBJ2-3
ASSTSGGAGTDTQY
>TRBD1|TRBV7-9|TRBJ2-7
ASSLLARDRSYEQY
>-|TRBV4-1|TRBJ2-1
ASSPQFLTDSHYNEQF
>-|TRBV18|TRBJ2-7
ASSPGGVEQY
>-|TRBV4-1|TRBJ2-5
ASSQGGSLRPQETQY
>TRBD2|TRBV11-3|TRBJ2-3
ASSLGERGTDTQY